This record concerns one T cell receptor beta chain sequence. This record comes from a study of blood T cell repertoires in COVID-19. Study as a whole: Samples came from the United States, Italy and Spain, spanning acute and convalescent COVID-19. PBMCs, B-cell-depleted T cells, or T cells provided the cDNA or gDNA that made up the material.

V was pared by 0 bases and J by 8 bases, with 5 bases between. The CDR3 sequence is 13 residues long. Germline V lookup: CDR1 LNHDA, CDR2 SQIVND (reference sequence). Authors' analysis steps: Amplified reference gene primers provided the basis for estimating nucleated cell counts. Sequencing used immunoSEQ multiplex PCR; TCRdb keeps in-frame clones, though not all of them. V and J calls plus clone size are reproduced from that table; the DNA served to infer D and trimming. The data show roughly 110,000 clones, with 75% to 95% seen just once and approximately 1.2% held by the top ten. Input material: peripheral blood. The genes are TRBV19 and TRBJ1-6; D is uncertain. This TCR derives from a young woman with acute or convalescent COVID-19. The CDR3 sequence: CASSIDPDSPLHF. The CDR3 region has the DNA TGTGCCAGTAGTATAGACCCGGATTCACCCCTCCACTTT.